Below, 10 T cell receptor beta chains from the same sample are listed, as sequenced in a study of early T cells in non-severe SARS-CoV-2 infection. TCRdb independently ran MiXCR on the 5' RACE reads; one entry per CDR3 protein. The sample records roughly 51,000 distinct CDR3 sequences, 5.5% to 8% being singletons. The specimen was whole blood, collected at baseline. The source is an adult who was a healthcare worker with PCR-confirmed SARS-CoV-2 infection or an uninfected control (not recorded which).

The rearrangement uses TRBV10-3 and TRBJ2-2; D ambiguous. Germline V gene lookup returns CDR1 ENHRY and CDR2 SYGVKD. V was shortened by 3 bases and J by 8 bases, with 4 bases between the two germline ends. The CDR3 sequence is 11 residues long. CDR3 DNA sequence: TGTGCCATCAGTGAACTGGGGGAGCTGTTTTTT. This translates into CAISELGELFF.

The chain carries TRBV20-1 and TRBJ2-1; D gene unclear. Germline V lookup: CDR1 DFQATT, CDR2 SNEGSKA (reference sequence). The V gene lost 5 bases and the J gene lost 2 bases, with 22 bases spanning the gap. The CDR3 totals 17 residues. The CDR3: CSAAPPGWTVTYNEQFF. As DNA, the CDR3 is TGCAGTGCTGCTCCACCCGGGTGGACCGTCACCTACAATGAGCAGTTCTTC.

Many counts were recorded for this clonotype. This chain joins TRBV29-1 and TRBJ1-1; TRBD1 is a possible D gene (5 bases). This CDR3 comprises 16 residues. Trimming cost V 5 bases and J 4 bases, with 23 bases left between them. Per germline, CDR1 SQVTM and CDR2 ANQGSEA. The CDR3 reads CSVLSGVGPSLTEAFF. DNA for the CDR3: TGCAGCGTTCTGTCCGGGGTGGGACCTTCCCTCACTGAAGCTTTCTTT.

This clonotype was recorded many times. The chain recombines TRBV5-1 with TRBJ2-7; TRBD2 aligns across 8 bases. Per the germline V gene, CDR1 is SGHRS and CDR2 is YFSETQ. CDR3 length: 14 residues. Trimming cost V 4 bases and J 2 bases; bases outside gene matches: 5. CDR3 in amino acids: CASSPGGVAYEQYF. DNA of the CDR3: TGCGCCAGCAGCCCCGGGGGGGTAGCCTACGAGCAGTACTTC.

There are a few counts of this clonotype. The chain carries TRBV7-9 and TRBJ2-3; no clear D. The germline V and J ends were trimmed by 5 bases and 0 bases, with 6 bases remaining between them. The germline CDR1 and CDR2 sequences are SEHNR and FQNEAQ (reference sequence). The CDR3 loop spans 13 amino acids. CDR3 sequence reads: CASSPTSTDTQYF. The CDR3 DNA follows: TGTGCCAGCAGCCCTACTAGCACAGATACGCAGTATTTT.

The V and J genes are TRBV20-1 and TRBJ2-4, with 9 bases that match TRBD1. This CDR3 has 13 residues. Germline V gene lookup returns CDR1 DFQATT and CDR2 SNEGSKA (reference sequence). With V trimmed by 3 bases and J by 8 bases, 5 bases remained unmatched. In nucleotides, the CDR3 is TGCAGTGCTAGGGGACAGGGACGAGACATTCAGTACTTC. This sequence encodes CSARGQGRDIQYF.

The gene calls are TRBV4-3 and TRBJ2-3, with D possibly matching TRBD2 (6 bases). From germline, CDR1 is LGHNA and CDR2 YSLEER. The V and J ends lost 0 bases and 2 bases respectively, with 12 bases between them. CDR3 length: 16 amino acids. This CDR3 reads CASSQDSGGYTDTQYF. CDR3 DNA: TGCGCCAGCAGCCAAGATTCCGGAGGGTACACAGATACGCAGTATTTT.

Within the sample, this clonotype is medium-sized. The V call is TRBV9, the J call TRBJ2-7, with a tentative D call TRBD1 (6 bases). CDR1 SGDLS and CDR2 YYNGEE come from the germline V gene. V was trimmed by 3 bases and J by 0 bases, leaving 13 bases between them. The CDR3 has 15 amino acids. The CDR3 bases are TGTGCCAGCAGCGCCCAGGGGACATTCTCCTACGAGCAGTACTTC. Translated: CASSAQGTFSYEQYF.

This rearrangement joins TRBV7-2 to TRBJ2-3; 8 bases agree with TRBD2. Germline V gene data show CDR1 as SGHTA and CDR2 as FQGNSA. Trimming removed 3 bases from V and 4 bases from J; junction bases left unmatched: 9. The CDR3 runs to 16 residues. The CDR3 DNA reads as TGTGCCAGCAGCTTCCAGTCGGGGGGGAGAGCAGATACGCAGTATTTT. It yields the protein CASSFQSGGRADTQYF.

This clonotype was picked up a small number of times. The chain employs TRBV20-1 and TRBJ1-6, with D possibly TRBD1 on 5 matching bases. The CDR3 has 13 residues. CDR1 is DFQATT and CDR2 is SNEGSKA in the germline V gene (reference sequence). V was pared by 7 bases and J by 8 bases, with 15 bases between. The CDR3 DNA is TGCAGTGTACGCAGGGAGGGAGATTCACCCCTCCACTTT. Amino acid sequence: CSVRREGDSPLHF.